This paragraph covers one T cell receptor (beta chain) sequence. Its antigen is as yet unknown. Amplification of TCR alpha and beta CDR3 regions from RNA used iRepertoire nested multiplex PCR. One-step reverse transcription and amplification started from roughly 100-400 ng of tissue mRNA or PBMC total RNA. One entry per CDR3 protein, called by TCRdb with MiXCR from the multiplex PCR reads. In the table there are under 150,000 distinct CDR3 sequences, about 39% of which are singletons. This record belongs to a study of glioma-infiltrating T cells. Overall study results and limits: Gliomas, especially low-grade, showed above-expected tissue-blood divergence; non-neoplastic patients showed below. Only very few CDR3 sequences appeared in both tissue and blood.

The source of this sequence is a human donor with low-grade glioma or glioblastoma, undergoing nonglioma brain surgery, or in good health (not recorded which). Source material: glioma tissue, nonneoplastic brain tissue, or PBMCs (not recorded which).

CDR3 loop: CASSSAHEQFF. The CDR3 DNA reads TGTGCCAGCAGCTCCGCCCATGAGCAGTTCTTC. This chain joins TRBV7-2 and TRBJ2-1; unclear D gene. CDR3 length equals 11 residues. V shed 4 bases and J shed 8 bases, with 6 bases lying between them. In germline, CDR1 is SGHTA, CDR2 FQGNSA. The full variable domain, rest sourced from reference TRBV7-2 and TRBJ2-1, is GAGVSQSPSNKVTEKGKDVELRCDPISGHTALYWYRQSLGQGLEFLIYFQGNSAPDKSGLPSDRFSAERTGGSVSTLTIQRTQQEDSAVYLCASSSAHEQFFGPGTRLTVL.